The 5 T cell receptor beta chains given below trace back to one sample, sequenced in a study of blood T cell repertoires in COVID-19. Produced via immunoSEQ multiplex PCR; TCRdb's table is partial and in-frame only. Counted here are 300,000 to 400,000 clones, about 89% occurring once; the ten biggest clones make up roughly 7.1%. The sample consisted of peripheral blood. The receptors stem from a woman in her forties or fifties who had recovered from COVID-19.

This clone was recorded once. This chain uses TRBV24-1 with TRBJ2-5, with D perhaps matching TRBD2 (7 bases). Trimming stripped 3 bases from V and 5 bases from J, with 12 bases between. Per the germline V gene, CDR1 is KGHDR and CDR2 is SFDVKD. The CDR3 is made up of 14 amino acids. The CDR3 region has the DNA TGTGCCACCAGTGATCCGAGGGGGGGTGAGACCCAGTACTTC. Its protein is CATSDPRGGETQYF.

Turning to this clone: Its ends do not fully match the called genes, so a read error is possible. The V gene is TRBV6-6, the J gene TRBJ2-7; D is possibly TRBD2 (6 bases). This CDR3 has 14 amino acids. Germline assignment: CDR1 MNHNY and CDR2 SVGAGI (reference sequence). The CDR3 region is CASSPGDSGQGVRF. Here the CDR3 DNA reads TGTGCCAGCAGTCCCGGGGATAGCGGCCAAGGGGTTAGGTTC.

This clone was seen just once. The CDR3 protein is CASSSRGVTGNTIYF. The CDR3 nucleotides read TGTGCCAGCAGTTCCCGGGGGGTCACAGGAAACACCATATATTTT. The gene calls are TRBV6-5 and TRBJ1-3, with D maybe TRBD1 (5 bases). Per germline, CDR1 MNHEY and CDR2 SVGAGI. V lost 4 bases to trimming and J lost 4 bases, with 14 bases between them. The CDR3 spans 15 residues.

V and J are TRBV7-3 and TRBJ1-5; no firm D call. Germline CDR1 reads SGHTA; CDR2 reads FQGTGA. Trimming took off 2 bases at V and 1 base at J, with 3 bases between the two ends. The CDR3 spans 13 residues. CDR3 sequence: CASSLESNQPQHF. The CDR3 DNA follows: TGTGCCAGCAGCTTAGAGAGCAATCAGCCCCAGCATTTT.

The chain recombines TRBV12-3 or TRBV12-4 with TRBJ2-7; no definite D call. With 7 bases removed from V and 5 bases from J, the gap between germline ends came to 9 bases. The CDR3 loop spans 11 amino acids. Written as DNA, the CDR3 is TGTGCCAGCACCCAAACTCACGAGCAGTACTTC. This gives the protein CASTQTHEQYF.